This note documents a single TCR beta chain sequence. This sample was taken from a study of patients and donors after allogeneic stem cell transplantation. V lost 2 bases and J lost 4, with 7 bases in between. The CDR3 has 13 amino acids. CDR1 is KGHDR and CDR2 is SFDVKD in the germline V gene. TCRdb passed the RT-PCR reads through MiXCR, listing each CDR3 protein once. The sample lists tens of thousands of distinct CDR3 sequences; about 48% were seen once. Sequencing input: blood, either unsorted or a sorted T cell fraction (not recorded which). This sequence was found in a human donor who was either an allogeneic HSCT recipient or a stem cell or donor lymphocyte infusion donor (not recorded which). It is not recorded whose cells these are; they may come from a transplant donor. V and J are TRBV24-1 and TRBJ1-1; D is uncertain. The CDR3 reads CATSDWGGTEAFF. The CDR3, as DNA: TGTGCCACCAGTGATTGGGGAGGCACTGAAGCTTTCTTT.